This T cell receptor beta chain was recorded in a study of cytomegalovirus exposure and HLA in healthy donors. Findings of the study overall: Cytomegalovirus association was assigned to around 150 TCR beta chains.

Concerning this clone itself: Its cognate antigen is unknown.

V was clipped by 6 bases and J by 0 bases, with 11 bases between them. This CDR3 region has 14 residues. The germline CDR1 and CDR2 sequences are MNHEY and SMNVEV (reference sequence). Use of 60 Vbeta and 13 Jbeta primers characterized the PCR. The table came from immunoSEQ multiplex PCR; TCRdb's copy has only in-frame clones and leaves some out. This sample has 90,000 to 95,000 clones, with about 84% found just once. The TCR sequence derives from a girl between 2 and 10 years old in good health and CMV-seropositive. Sample: PBMCs. The rearrangement uses TRBV27 and TRBJ1-1; TRBD1 is a possible D gene (5 bases). CDR3 DNA sequence: TGTGCCAGCAGGACGGGGGTTCTGAACACTGAAGCTTTCTTT. Translated, it gives CASRTGVLNTEAFF.